Below are 13 T cell receptor beta chains sequenced from a single sample in a study of shared clonotypes between healthy human individuals. Repertoires were generated with immunoSEQ multiplex PCR, while TCRdb's copy carries only in-frame clones and drops some. The table includes roughly 760,000 clones, around two thirds detected once. Input material: memory CD4+ T cells sorted from blood. This sample's subset: CD45RA-negative fraction. Receptor source: a woman in her thirties in good health.

The rearrangement joins TRBV11-2 to TRBJ2-3; D gene uncertain. Trimming removed 3 bases at V and 2 bases at J, with 9 bases between. The CDR3 has 14 amino acids. The germline CDR1 and CDR2 sequences are SGHAT and FQNNGV. Here the CDR3 reads CASSLGWNTDTQYF. In nucleotides, the CDR3 is TGTGCCAGCAGCTTGGGTTGGAACACAGATACGCAGTATTTT.

On this clone: Other DNA sequences in the sample encode the same CDR3. The rearrangement links TRBV19 to TRBJ1-1, with D perhaps matching TRBD1 (6 bases). Between the trimmed V and J ends, which lost 3 bases and 1 base, there was a span of 9 bases. The CDR3 covers 14 residues. Germline assignment: CDR1 LNHDA and CDR2 SQIVND (reference sequence). The chain's CDR3 is CASSIRGQNTEAFF. DNA of the CDR3: TGTGCCAGTAGTATCAGGGGACAGAACACTGAAGCTTTCTTT.

The CDR3 region is CSVKDRDVSPLHF. In nucleotides, the CDR3 is TGCAGCGTTAAGGACAGGGACGTTTCACCCCTCCACTTT. V and J are TRBV29-1 and TRBJ1-6; 8 bases align to TRBD1. The CDR3 contains 13 residues. Germline V gives CDR1 SQVTM, CDR2 ANQGSEA. V was clipped by 5 bases and J by 9 bases; unmatched bases: 6. Filled out from reference TRBV29-1 and TRBJ1-6, the complete variable domain reads SAVISQKPSRDICQRGTSLTIQCQVDSQVTMMFWYRQQPGQSLTLIATANQGSEATYESGFVIDKFPISRPNLTFSTLTVSNMSPEDSSIYLCSVKDRDVSPLHFGNGTRLTVT.

The rearrangement joins TRBV7-6 to TRBJ2-7, with no clear D. The V end was cut by 1 base, the J end by 3 bases, with 10 bases between. The CDR3 totals 14 residues. Germline V gene sequence: CDR1 SGHVS, CDR2 FNYEAQ. The CDR3 DNA is TGTGCCAGCAGCTTAGGGACCTATGACTACGAGCAGTACTTC. Its translation: CASSLGTYDYEQYF.

V usage is TRBV6-5 and J usage is TRBJ2-7, with D perhaps matching TRBD1 or TRBD2 (6 bases each). V lost 4 bases to trimming and J lost 3 bases, with 13 bases between them. Germline assignment: CDR1 MNHEY and CDR2 SVGAGI. The CDR3 is 14 residues long. The CDR3 DNA sequence: TGTGCCAGCAGTTTAGGGGGGCTACTCTACGAGCAGTACTTC. Its translation is CASSLGGLLYEQYF.

This rearrangement joins TRBV6-1 to TRBJ1-1, with 8 bases lining up with TRBD1. The CDR3 runs to 14 residues. The junction had 6 bases not matched to a gene; V was cut back by 1 base and J by 8 bases. In germline, CDR1 is MNHNS, CDR2 SASEGT. Written as DNA, the CDR3 is TGTGCCAGCAGTGAAGGGCAGGGGGCGCGGGAAGCTTTCTTT. It is translated as CASSEGQGAREAFF.

CDR3 in amino acids: CASSQRTGTNEKLFF. The CDR3 region has the DNA TGTGCCAGCAGCCAACGGACAGGGACTAATGAAAAACTGTTTTTT. The chain combines TRBV14 with TRBJ1-4; 8 bases match TRBD1. V shed 2 bases, J shed 2 bases, and the junction held 1 base outside the gene matches. Looked up from germline, CDR1 is SGHDN and CDR2 is FVKESK. The CDR3 sequence is 15 residues long.

The genes are TRBV28 and TRBJ2-3; TRBD2 matches 7 bases. J lost 8 bases, V lost 5 bases, and 4 bases had no gene match. The CDR3 has 12 residues. CDR1 MDHEN and CDR2 SYDVKM come from the germline V gene. CDR3 protein: CASSRLASTQYF. The CDR3 nucleotides are TGTGCCAGCAGTCGACTAGCTTCTACGCAGTATTTT.

This clone was seen a single time. This sequence joins TRBV2 and TRBJ2-2, with unresolved D. Trimming took 5 bases from V and 1 from J, leaving 8 bases between them. In germline, CDR1 is SNHLY, CDR2 FYNNEI. The CDR3 is 14 residues long. The CDR3 region has the DNA TGTGCCAGCAGTTGGACCCAGAACACCGGGGAGCTGTTTTTT. Amino acid sequence: CASSWTQNTGELFF. The whole variable domain, remainder taken from reference TRBV2 and TRBJ2-2, is EPEVTQTPSHQVTQMGQEVILRCVPISNHLYFYWYRQILGQKVEFLVSFYNNEISEKSEIFDDQFSVERPDGSNFTLKIRSTKLEDSAMYFCASSWTQNTGELFFGEGSRLTVL.

There are a few counts of this clone. This sequence joins TRBV4-2 and TRBJ2-1; 9 bases map to TRBD1. There are 19 residues in the CDR3. V shed 4 bases and J 3 bases; nucleotides not matched to a gene: 16. CDR1 is LGHNA and CDR2 is YNFKEQ in the germline V gene. In DNA form, the CDR3 reads TGTGCCAGCAGCCGAAGGACAGGGGACGGACTAGATGACTACAATGAGCAGTTCTTC. Its protein is CASSRRTGDGLDDYNEQFF.

V usage is TRBV7-2 and J usage is TRBJ2-2; TRBD1 agrees at 8 bases. Germline V CDR1 and CDR2: SGHTA, FQGNSA. Losses at the gene ends were 0 bases for V and 1 base for J; bases not matched to a gene: 1. This CDR3 comprises 16 residues. The CDR3 DNA is TGTGCCAGCAGCTTAGCGGGGACAGGGAACACCGGGGAGCTGTTTTTT. This gives the protein CASSLAGTGNTGELFF.

This clone has only one observation. The chain is built from TRBV5-5 and TRBJ2-7; D remains ambiguous. The germline V gene has CDR1 SGHKS and CDR2 YYEKEE (reference sequence). V lost 0 bases and J lost 1, with 8 bases in between. The CDR3 is 14 amino acids. The CDR3 loop reads CASSLGPASYEQYF. DNA for the CDR3: TGTGCCAGCAGCTTGGGTCCGGCGTCCTACGAGCAGTACTTC.

This rearrangement joins TRBV27 to TRBJ2-7, with 9 nucleotides matching TRBD2. Per germline, CDR1 MNHEY and CDR2 SMNVEV (reference sequence). CDR3 length: 13 amino acids. V trimming: 5 bases; J trimming: 12 bases; junction bases outside the gene matches: 11. CDR3 sequence reads: CASSSHSGSVSYF. The CDR3 DNA sequence: TGTGCCAGCAGTAGCCATAGCGGGAGTGTGTCGTACTTC.